Following are 21 T cell receptor beta chains from one sample sequenced in a study of long-term antiretroviral therapy in people with HIV. An immunoSEQ assay, version v3.0, was performed at survey level. Repertoires were generated with immunoSEQ multiplex PCR, while TCRdb's copy carries only in-frame clones and drops some. There are 20,000 to 25,000 clones in the sample; roughly 80% occur only once, and about 5.6% lies in the top ten. This material consisted of unsorted PBMCs, taken 0.2 years after starting antiretroviral therapy. Receptors originate from a woman aged 25 to 39 with HIV.

The J gene is TRBJ2-2, the V gene TRBV18, with D uncertain. V was trimmed by 4 bases and J by 0 bases, leaving 9 bases between them. Germline CDR1 is KGHSH and CDR2 is LQKENI. The CDR3 spans 15 residues. This CDR3 reads CASSRWTSNTGELFF. The DNA for the CDR3 is TGTGCCAGCTCACGTTGGACGTCGAACACCGGGGAGCTGTTTTTT.

The rearrangement uses TRBV5-6 and TRBJ2-2; D ambiguous. This CDR3 is built from 11 residues. From germline, CDR1 is SGHDT and CDR2 YYEEEE. V lost 4 bases and J lost 8, with 6 bases in between. The CDR3 region has the DNA TGTGCCAGCAGCCAAAAAGGGGAGCTGTTTTTT. Amino acids: CASSQKGELFF.

The chain is built from TRBV5-1 and TRBJ2-7; TRBD1 agrees at 11 bases. V gave up 3 bases and J gave up 7 bases; unmatched junction bases: 6. The CDR3 has 14 residues. Per germline, CDR1 SGHRS and CDR2 YFSETQ. The DNA for the CDR3 is TGCGCCAGCAGCTGGGGACAGGGGGGTGAGGAGCAGTACTTC. Translation gives CASSWGQGGEEQYF. Based on the CDR3 plus reference TRBV5-1 and TRBJ2-7, the full variable domain is KAGVTQTPRYLIKTRGQQVTLSCSPISGHRSVSWYQQTPGQGLQFLFEYFSETQRNKGNFPGRFSGRQFSNSRSEMNVSTLELGDSALYLCASSWGQGGEEQYFGPGTRLTVT.

This clone was found a few times. V usage is TRBV6-1 and J usage is TRBJ2-2, with D possibly being TRBD2 (7 bases). Trimming cost V 1 base and J 6 bases, with 15 bases left between them. The CDR3 has 16 amino acids. Germline assignment: CDR1 MNHNS and CDR2 SASEGT. The CDR3 loop reads CASSEERGGRSGELFF. The CDR3 region has the DNA TGTGCCAGCAGTGAAGAGAGGGGGGGGCGGTCCGGGGAGCTGTTTTTT.

Here the CDR3 reads CASRTSGLPQETQYF. CDR3 DNA: TGTGCCAGCAGGACGTCGGGGCTGCCCCAAGAGACCCAGTACTTC. J is TRBJ2-5 and V is TRBV7-2; D assignment may be TRBD1 or TRBD2 (5 bases each). With 6 bases removed from V and 1 base from J, the gap between germline ends came to 15 bases. Germline V gene sequence: CDR1 SGHTA, CDR2 FQGNSA. The length of the CDR3 is 15 residues.

The rearrangement uses TRBV6-4 and TRBJ2-1, with 8 bases identical to TRBD1. Per the germline V gene, CDR1 is MRHNA and CDR2 is SNTAGT. The CDR3 length is 16 residues. The V segment lost 0 bases and the J segment 2 bases; nucleotides outside the gene matches: 3. The CDR3 DNA is TGTGCCAGCAGTGACTCTGGACAGGGTACCTACAATGAGCAGTTCTTC. Encoded protein: CASSDSGQGTYNEQFF.

V is TRBV6-1 and J is TRBJ1-2; 10 bases map to TRBD1. CDR3 length: 15 amino acids. Per germline, CDR1 MNHNS and CDR2 SASEGT. The junction had 6 bases not matched to a gene; V was cut back by 4 bases and J by 4 bases. The CDR3 DNA sequence: TGTGCCAGCAGTGCACCGGGACAGGGGCTCTATGGCTACACCTTC. This sequence encodes CASSAPGQGLYGYTF.

The gene calls are TRBV6-1 and TRBJ1-1; maybe TRBD1 (6 bases). Germline CDR1 and CDR2: MNHNS and SASEGT. CDR3 length: 14 residues. V was shortened by 5 bases and J by 0 bases, with 10 bases between the two germline ends. The CDR3 loop is CASSRTDLNTEAFF. In DNA form, the CDR3 reads TGTGCCAGCAGTAGGACAGATTTGAACACTGAAGCTTTCTTT.

J is TRBJ1-5 and V is TRBV19; D might be TRBD1 (5 bases). The CDR3 runs 16 residues. V was trimmed by 4 bases and J by 4 bases, leaving 17 bases between them. Germline lookup yields CDR1 LNHDA and CDR2 SQIVND (reference sequence). Here the CDR3 reads CASSTPGGSANQPQHF. The CDR3 DNA is TGTGCCAGTAGTACCCCCGGGGGGTCAGCGAATCAGCCCCAGCATTTT.

This clone was counted once. This chain connects TRBV10-3 to TRBJ2-1, with D unresolved. Trimming pared 0 bases from V and 0 bases from J, leaving 12 bases between. The germline V gene has CDR1 ENHRY and CDR2 SYGVKD. The CDR3 runs 17 residues. The CDR3 loop reads CAISESLTASSYNEQFF. Here the CDR3 DNA reads TGTGCCATCAGTGAGTCTCTAACAGCTTCCTCCTACAATGAGCAGTTCTTC.

The genes are TRBV5-1 and TRBJ2-2; TRBD2 matches at 13 bases. V shed 3 bases, J shed 4 bases, and the junction held 6 bases outside the gene matches. In germline, CDR1 is SGHRS, CDR2 YFSETQ. The CDR3 is 17 residues long. The CDR3 protein is CASSWEGLAGFTGELFF. The DNA of the CDR3 is TGCGCCAGCAGCTGGGAGGGACTAGCGGGATTCACCGGGGAGCTGTTTTTT.

This clone has just one count. CDR3 region: CASSKGDRTNNEQFF. The DNA for the CDR3 is TGTGCCAGCAGTAAGGGGGACAGGACTAACAATGAGCAGTTCTTC. The V gene is TRBV28, the J gene TRBJ2-1, with 8 bases identical to TRBD1. J lost 5 bases, V lost 5 bases, and 8 bases had no gene match. The CDR3 loop spans 15 amino acids. The germline gives CDR1 MDHEN, CDR2 SYDVKM.

This clone was seen only a few times. The V call is TRBV7-8, the J call TRBJ2-7, with 11 bases matching TRBD2. CDR3 size: 18 residues. J lost 2 bases, V lost 1 base, and 10 bases had no gene match. Germline V gives CDR1 SGHVS, CDR2 FQNEAQ. The CDR3 DNA is TGTGCCAGCAGCTTAGGACGACTAGCGGGGATTCGCCCCTACGAGCAGTACGTC. It codes for CASSLGRLAGIRPYEQYV.

V is TRBV27 and J is TRBJ1-5; a weak D match, TRBD1 (6 bases). The CDR3 extends over 13 amino acids. The ends were cut back, 3 bases at V and 7 bases at J, with 10 bases in the middle. The germline V gene has CDR1 MNHEY and CDR2 SMNVEV (reference sequence). As DNA, the CDR3 is TGTGCCAGCAGTTTTACAGGGAGGCAGCCCCAGCATTTT. It encodes CASSFTGRQPQHF.

This clone was seen just once. V and J are TRBV5-6 and TRBJ2-1; 10 nucleotides line up with TRBD2. The germline CDR1 and CDR2 sequences are SGHDT and YYEEEE. The ends lost 4 bases at V and 4 bases at J; junction bases unmatched: 8. The CDR3 has 16 amino acids. The CDR3 protein is CASSPRIAGGYNEQFF. In DNA, the CDR3 is TGTGCCAGCAGCCCCAGGATAGCGGGGGGATACAATGAGCAGTTCTTC.

The chain uses TRBV6-5 and TRBJ1-2; 11 nucleotides match TRBD1. The V gene end was trimmed by 4 bases and the J gene end by 5 bases; junction bases not matched to a gene: 3. The CDR3 contains 14 residues. CDR1 MNHEY and CDR2 SVGAGI come from the germline V gene. CDR3: CASSFGTGGYGYTF. Here the CDR3 DNA reads TGTGCCAGCAGTTTCGGGACAGGGGGGTATGGCTACACCTTC.

This sequence joins TRBV27 and TRBJ2-3; D unresolved. The CDR3 is 15 residues long. Trimming shortened V by 2 bases and J by 2 bases, and 11 bases separated the two germline ends. Germline CDR1 MNHEY, CDR2 SMNVEV (reference sequence). The CDR3 sequence: CASSLGRRFTDTQYF. For the CDR3, the DNA is TGTGCCAGCAGTTTAGGACGCCGATTCACAGATACGCAGTATTTT.

V gene TRBV19 combines with J gene TRBJ1-1; D not resolved. CDR1 LNHDA and CDR2 SQIVND come from the germline V gene (reference sequence). Trimming cost V 2 bases and J 11 bases, with 12 bases left between them. CDR3 length equals 12 residues. The CDR3 DNA reads TGTGCCAGTAGTATATCTGGCCCTGGGGCTTTCTTT. It codes for CASSISGPGAFF.

This chain links TRBV2 with TRBJ1-6, with D tentatively TRBD1 (5 bases). Germline lookup yields CDR1 SNHLY and CDR2 FYNNEI. V was cut by 4 bases and J by 0 bases, with 13 bases left in between. The CDR3 totals 17 residues. The CDR3 here is CASSVVAGSSYNSPLHF. Written as DNA, the CDR3 is TGTGCCAGCAGTGTGGTGGCAGGGAGCTCCTATAATTCACCCCTCCACTTT.

V gene TRBV19 combines with J gene TRBJ1-2; 7 bases map to TRBD1. V shed 9 bases, J shed 6 bases, and the junction held 7 bases outside the gene matches. CDR1 is LNHDA, CDR2 SQIVND, per germline (reference sequence). This CDR3 contains 12 residues. The CDR3 region is CASSRGVNGYTF. DNA for the CDR3: TGTGCCAGCAGCAGGGGGGTTAATGGCTACACCTTC.

The chain has TRBV29-1 and TRBJ1-1, with D perhaps TRBD1 (5 bases). This CDR3 has 14 amino acids. Germline-derived CDR1 and CDR2 are SQVTM and ANQGSEA. V dropped 6 bases and J dropped 2 bases, with 16 bases sitting between them. CDR3 protein: CSVVQGRPNTEAFF. The CDR3, as DNA: TGCAGCGTCGTCCAGGGAAGGCCTAACACTGAAGCTTTCTTT.